The 4 T cell receptor beta chains in this list originate from one sample, sequenced in a study of blood T cell repertoires in COVID-19. Clones were read by immunoSEQ multiplex PCR, and TCRdb kept only the in-frame ones, dropping some. The sample has about 270,000 clones, approximately 86% seen once. Sequenced input: PBMCs or T cells enriched from blood (not recorded which). The source of these receptors is a woman between 18 and 29 years old who had recovered from COVID-19.

CDR3 coding DNA: TGTGCCAGCAGTTCATACCCCCCGCAGGGGGATAAGGTCTATGGCTACACCTTC. Translating it yields CASSSYPPQGDKVYGYTF. The chain links TRBV28 to TRBJ1-2; 7 bases map to TRBD1. The trim removed 4 bases at V and 4 bases at J, leaving 18 bases unmatched. Germline V gives CDR1 MDHEN, CDR2 SYDVKM. The CDR3 consists of 18 residues.

The rearrangement joins TRBV15 to TRBJ2-1, with D unresolved. The CDR3 covers 16 residues. V was clipped by 1 base and J by 3 bases, with 13 bases between them. Germline CDR1 and CDR2: LNHNV and YYDKDF (reference sequence). CDR3 protein: CATSRVTARNYNEQFF. The DNA for the CDR3 is TGTGCCACCAGCAGAGTAACAGCCCGAAACTACAATGAGCAGTTCTTC.

This clone occurred once. The rearrangement uses TRBV9 and TRBJ2-2, with D maybe TRBD2 (6 bases). The germline V gene has CDR1 SGDLS and CDR2 YYNGEE. This CDR3 is built from 15 residues. V lost 4 bases to trimming and J lost 7 bases, with 17 bases between them. The CDR3 DNA reads TGTGCCAGCAGCCACGCGCGGGGTGGTGGCGGGGAGCTGTTTTTT. Translated: CASSHARGGGGELFF.

This clone was detected only a few times. Other nucleotide sequences from this sample produce the same CDR3. This rearrangement joins TRBV4-2 to TRBJ2-1, with D unresolved. Looked up from germline, CDR1 is LGHNA and CDR2 is YNFKEQ. V was cut by 0 bases and J by 8 bases, with 5 bases left in between. The CDR3 runs to 12 residues. CDR3 DNA sequence: TGTGCCAGCAGCCAAGATCGGGATGAGCAGTTCTTC. Translated, it gives CASSQDRDEQFF.